The 4 T cell receptor beta chains presented below share a single source sample, sequenced in a study of T cells in Graves' hyperthyroidism and ophthalmopathy. It was RNA transcripts that yielded the amplified TCR beta CDR3 regions. Carried out on the TCR CDR3, a first-round RT-PCR used the HTBI primer set. Each CDR3 protein is one row after TCRdb ran MiXCR on the multiplex PCR reads. The repertoire holds 500,000 to 600,000 distinct CDR3 sequences, with 46% as singletons. Sequences were obtained from peripheral blood or thyroid tissue (not recorded which). The receptors originated from a woman aged 18-35 years with Graves' hyperthyroidism.

There are many counts of this clonotype. The chain joins TRBV12-3 or TRBV12-4 to TRBJ2-7; no clear D gene. V lost 5 bases and J lost 2, with 16 bases in between. CDR3 size: 15 residues. The CDR3 DNA reads as TGTGCCAGCAGTCTAGGGTGGAACATCCCCTACGAGCAGTACTTC. The encoded protein is CASSLGWNIPYEQYF.

As for this clonotype: A much larger clone lies one base from this, so it may be a read error. The chain carries TRBV4-1 and TRBJ2-2; D is perhaps TRBD1 or TRBD2 (5 bases each). Germline CDR1 and CDR2: MGHRA and YSYEKL. The CDR3 totals 15 residues. This CDR3 reads CASSQPRASTGERFF. Here the CDR3 DNA reads TGCGCCAGCAGCCAACCCAGGGCTTCCACCGGGGAGCGGTTTTTT.

This chain links TRBV25-1 with TRBJ1-5, with 8 bases fitting TRBD1. Germline trimming cut 8 bases from V and 7 bases from J; bases unmatched to any gene: 10. This CDR3 comprises 14 residues. Germline CDR1 reads MGHDK; CDR2 reads SYGVNS. The CDR3 nucleotides read TGTGCCAGCGTTGGAGGACAGGGAAACCAGCCCCAGCATTTT. Its translation is CASVGGQGNQPQHF.

This clonotype was observed many times. The chain carries TRBV19 and TRBJ1-6, with D unresolved. V dropped 3 bases and J dropped 3 bases, with 9 bases sitting between them. The CDR3 covers 15 residues. Looked up from germline, CDR1 is LNHDA and CDR2 is SQIVND (reference sequence). The CDR3 bases are TGTGCCAGTAGTATGCACAGCGGCTATAATTCACCCCTCCACTTT. It yields the protein CASSMHSGYNSPLHF. Looking up the rest from reference TRBV19 and TRBJ1-6 gives the full variable domain: DGGITQSPKYLFRKEGQNVTLSCEQNLNHDAMYWYRQDPGQGLRLIYYSQIVNDFQKGDIAEGYSVSREKKESFPLTVTSAQKNPTAFYLCASSMHSGYNSPLHFGNGTRLTVT.